This T cell receptor (beta chain) comes out of a study of cytotoxic CD8 clonotypes in ibrutinib-treated CLL. Whole-study context: Once patients had received a median 12 months of treatment, range 6 to 36, response samples were obtained.

This table comes from immunoSEQ multiplex PCR, and its TCRdb copy is limited to in-frame clones, with some not included. The sample shows around 310,000 clones, 80% of them seen only once. In germline, CDR1 is LNHNV, CDR2 YYDKDF (reference sequence). The CDR3 is 13 amino acids. V was clipped by 8 bases and J by 5 bases; unmatched bases: 4. Points from the study as a whole: Clonality went up at the time of ibrutinib response, stayed stable in sustained remission, and later dropped back toward its baseline level at progression. Rare overall, public clonotypes shrank or held steady under therapy.

As concerns this clone: Antigen unknown.

This clonotype was obtained from a human donor with chronic lymphocytic leukemia. The sequences come from PBMCs, collected before ibrutinib treatment. The rearrangement joins TRBV15 to TRBJ1-4; 8 bases line up with TRBD1. For the CDR3, the DNA is TGTGCCACCGAAGGACAGGGAAATGAAAAACTGTTTTTT. It is translated as CATEGQGNEKLFF.